A single sample gave rise to the 32 T cell receptor beta chains below, sequenced in a study of T cell responses to AZD1222 COVID-19 vaccine. The data were produced by immunoSEQ multiplex PCR, yet TCRdb's version contains in-frame clones alone and is incomplete. Of approximately 150,000 clones in the sample, 91% are singletons; the top ten hold 1% to 1.5%. Specimen: peripheral blood, collected 28 days after the second AZD1222 dose. These receptors came from an adult who received the AZD1222 COVID-19 vaccine.

Written as DNA, the CDR3 is TGTGCCATCAGTGAGGGGGGGGGCGTGACTGAAGCTTTCTTT. It encodes CAISEGGGVTEAFF. This chain connects TRBV10-3 to TRBJ1-1; tentative D call: TRBD1 (6 bases). Germline V gene sequence: CDR1 ENHRY, CDR2 SYGVKD. Trimming cost V 2 bases and J 5 bases, with 12 bases left between them. The CDR3 runs to 14 residues.

V gene TRBV19 combines with J gene TRBJ1-4, with D perhaps matching TRBD1 (5 bases). Trimming took 6 bases from V and 0 from J, leaving 8 bases between them. Germline values: CDR1 LNHDA, CDR2 SQIVND (reference sequence). There are 14 residues in the CDR3. The CDR3 loop is CASSVTATNEKLFF. The CDR3 region has the DNA TGTGCCAGTAGCGTGACAGCAACTAATGAAAAACTGTTTTTT.

The chain joins TRBV19 to TRBJ1-2; 11 nucleotides align to TRBD1. Trimming at V came to 7 bases and at J to 4 bases, leaving 11 bases not matched to a gene. The CDR3 totals 16 residues. Germline CDR1 LNHDA, CDR2 SQIVND (reference sequence). CDR3 nucleotide sequence: TGTGCCAGTAAAACCATACCCGGGACAGGGGGCTATGGCTACACCTTC. Translated: CASKTIPGTGGYGYTF.

CDR3 in amino acids: CASSIPIPRTGSGKSGNTIYF. For the CDR3, the DNA is TGTGCCAGTAGCATTCCCATCCCAAGGACAGGGAGCGGAAAGTCTGGAAACACCATATATTTT. The chain employs TRBV19 and TRBJ1-3; 8 nucleotides line up with TRBD1. The CDR3 extends over 21 amino acids. The germline V gene has CDR1 LNHDA and CDR2 SQIVND (reference sequence). V was clipped by 6 bases and J by 1 base; unmatched bases: 23.

This rearrangement joins TRBV18 to TRBJ1-4; possible D gene TRBD1, 6 bases. Germline V gene lookup returns CDR1 KGHSH and CDR2 LQKENI. The CDR3 covers 16 residues. V was clipped by 1 base and J by 5 bases, with 14 bases between them. CDR3 sequence (DNA): TGTGCCAGCTCACCACTCCGGACAGAGGGCAATGAAAAACTGTTTTTT. This encodes CASSPLRTEGNEKLFF.

The rearrangement links TRBV29-1 to TRBJ1-3; D gene unclear. Germline CDR1 SQVTM, CDR2 ANQGSEA. This CDR3 is 16 amino acids long. V lost 3 bases and J lost 0, with 15 bases in between. The CDR3 here is CSVEEGWGNSGNTIYF. CDR3 in DNA: TGCAGCGTTGAGGAGGGTTGGGGTAACTCTGGAAACACCATATATTTT.

This chain connects TRBV6-1 to TRBJ2-7; D is unresolved. The V and J ends lost 1 base and 0 bases respectively, with 7 bases between them. CDR1 and CDR2 from the germline V gene are MNHNS and SASEGT. This CDR3 has 14 residues. As DNA, the CDR3 is TGTGCCAGCAGTGAAGAAGTTAGCTCCTACGAGCAGTACTTC. Its translation is CASSEEVSSYEQYF.

This clone has only a few counts. J is TRBJ1-6 and V is TRBV5-4; TRBD1 might be the D (5 bases). CDR3 length equals 14 residues. V shed 4 bases and J shed 9 bases, with 14 bases lying between them. Germline loops: CDR1 SGHNT, CDR2 YYREEE (reference sequence). For the CDR3, the DNA is TGTGCCAGCAGCACGCGACAGTGGGGTTCACCCCTCCACTTT. It translates to CASSTRQWGSPLHF. The full variable domain, rest sourced from reference TRBV5-4 and TRBJ1-6, is ETGVTQSPTHLIKTRGQQVTLRCSSQSGHNTVSWYQQALGQGPQFIFQYYREEENGRGNFPPRFSGLQFPNYSSELNVNALELDDSALYLCASSTRQWGSPLHFGNGTRLTVT.

This rearrangement joins TRBV10-1 to TRBJ2-7, with no clear D. The CDR3 is 14 residues long. Germline loops: CDR1 WNHNN, CDR2 SYGVQD (reference sequence). V was pared by 0 bases and J by 4 bases, with 10 bases between. CDR3 protein: CASSESAGFYEQYF. The DNA for the CDR3 is TGCGCCAGCAGTGAGTCGGCAGGCTTTTACGAGCAGTACTTC.

This clone came up a few times. The chain carries TRBV4-2 and TRBJ1-1, with D unresolved. CDR1 and CDR2 from the germline V gene are LGHNA and YNFKEQ. The CDR3 extends over 14 amino acids. Trimming cost V 1 base and J 1 base, with 7 bases left between them. DNA of the CDR3: TGTGCCAGCAGCCAAGTAGCTGCGAACACTGAAGCTTTCTTT. This translates into CASSQVAANTEAFF.

The J gene is TRBJ1-1, the V gene TRBV5-1, with TRBD1 matching over 9 bases. Germline V gene data show CDR1 as SGHRS and CDR2 as YFSETQ. Trimming at V came to 4 bases and at J to 7 bases, leaving 11 bases not matched to a gene. There are 15 residues in the CDR3. The CDR3 sequence: CASSPLTGGDHEAFF. DNA for the CDR3: TGCGCCAGCAGCCCCTTAACAGGGGGCGATCATGAAGCTTTCTTT.

V gene TRBV15 combines with J gene TRBJ2-5, with 12 bases aligning to TRBD1. Germline assignment: CDR1 LNHNV and CDR2 YYDKDF (reference sequence). V trimming: 5 bases; J trimming: 5 bases; junction bases outside the gene matches: 6. CDR3 size: 15 residues. Here the CDR3 reads CATSPGQGARETQYF. The CDR3 DNA is TGTGCCACCAGCCCGGGACAGGGGGCGCGTGAGACCCAGTACTTC.

The chain has TRBV5-4 and TRBJ1-6; TRBD1 is a possible D gene (6 bases). The CDR3 has 16 amino acids. Deletions cut 4 bases from V and 2 bases from J, with 13 bases between. Germline values: CDR1 SGHNT, CDR2 YYREEE (reference sequence). CDR3 nucleotide sequence: TGTGCCAGCAGCGATTCGGGGGGCACCTATAATTCACCCCTCCACTTT. Translation gives CASSDSGGTYNSPLHF.

This clone was counted a single time. The chain combines TRBV28 with TRBJ1-2, with a weak D call TRBD1 (5 bases). The CDR3 extends over 13 amino acids. The V gene lost 6 bases and the J gene lost 5 bases, with 13 bases spanning the gap. Germline lookup yields CDR1 MDHEN and CDR2 SYDVKM. This CDR3 reads CASRRPGGYGYTF. As DNA, the CDR3 is TGTGCCAGCAGAAGACCGGGGGGGTATGGCTACACCTTC.

This clone appeared a single time. This sequence joins TRBV7-3 and TRBJ2-7; D uncertain. V was shortened by 5 bases and J by 0 bases, with 14 bases between the two germline ends. The CDR3 has 15 residues. The germline V gene encodes CDR1 SGHTA and CDR2 FQGTGA. The CDR3 reads CASSLQAGSSYEQYF. The CDR3 coding sequence is TGTGCCAGCAGCCTCCAGGCAGGTAGCTCCTACGAGCAGTACTTC.

V is TRBV4-3 and J is TRBJ2-2; D is perhaps TRBD1 or TRBD2 (5 bases each). Trimming shortened V by 3 bases and J by 5 bases, and 16 bases separated the two germline ends. Germline V lookup: CDR1 LGHNA, CDR2 YSLEER. The CDR3 contains 16 residues. CDR3 amino acids: CASSQRGAPETGELFF. The CDR3, as DNA: TGCGCCAGCAGCCAGCGAGGGGCACCTGAGACCGGGGAGCTGTTTTTT.

V is TRBV5-6 and J is TRBJ1-1; no definite D call. The V gene's germline CDR1 is SGHDT and CDR2 YYEEEE. Trimming cost V 0 bases and J 4 bases, with 1 base left between them. This CDR3 is 11 amino acids long. The CDR3 DNA reads as TGTGCCAGCAGCTTGGGCACTGAAGCTTTCTTT. Residues: CASSLGTEAFF.

The V and J genes are TRBV4-2 and TRBJ2-7; 10 bases fit TRBD2. The CDR3 spans 16 residues. Trimming took 0 bases from V and 4 from J; bases not matched to a gene: 6. CDR1 is LGHNA and CDR2 is YNFKEQ in the germline V gene. This CDR3 is CASSQDPGLAQYEQYF. The CDR3 DNA follows: TGTGCCAGCAGCCAAGATCCGGGACTAGCGCAATACGAGCAGTACTTC.

The CDR3 sequence: CASSHTKGGGTEAFF. The DNA of the CDR3 is TGCGCCAGCAGCCATACTAAGGGGGGGGGCACTGAAGCTTTCTTT. The chain combines TRBV4-1 with TRBJ1-1; a weak D match, TRBD1 (6 bases). The V gene's germline CDR1 is MGHRA and CDR2 YSYEKL. The CDR3 covers 15 residues. The ends were cut back, 3 bases at V and 4 bases at J, with 15 bases in the middle.

The chain recombines TRBV19 with TRBJ2-1; TRBD2 might be the D (5 bases). The V and J ends lost 4 bases and 7 bases respectively, with 20 bases between them. CDR3 length: 16 amino acids. Germline lookup yields CDR1 LNHDA and CDR2 SQIVND (reference sequence). The CDR3 spells CASSTHPRGSTNEQFF. For the CDR3, the DNA is TGTGCCAGTAGTACACACCCTCGGGGAAGCACAAATGAGCAGTTCTTC.

The chain recombines TRBV10-3 with TRBJ2-7; 10 bases agree with TRBD1. V shed 10 bases, J shed 5 bases, and the junction held 14 bases outside the gene matches. Germline V gene sequence: CDR1 ENHRY, CDR2 SYGVKD. The CDR3 has 15 amino acids. CDR3 DNA sequence: TGTGCCACACATGACAGGGGGCTAAACATCCACGAGCAGTACTTC. It translates to CATHDRGLNIHEQYF.

This clone was seen more than once but under ten times. The chain joins TRBV6-2 or TRBV6-3 to TRBJ2-7, with TRBD2 matching 10 bases. CDR1 MNHEY and CDR2 SVGEGT come from the germline V gene. V lost 5 bases to trimming and J lost 7 bases; unmatched junction nucleotides: 17. CDR3 size: 17 residues. CDR3 protein: CASSLYPQAGGPREQYF. CDR3 in DNA: TGTGCCAGCAGTCTGTACCCTCAAGCGGGGGGGCCCCGGGAGCAGTACTTC.

A few counts support this clone. CDR3 sequence (DNA): TGTGCCAGCAGGCAGGCCCGCACCGGGGAGCTGTTTTTT. Amino acid sequence: CASRQARTGELFF. The rearrangement joins TRBV12-3 or TRBV12-4 to TRBJ2-2; no reliable D call. Trimming cost V 6 bases and J 4 bases, with 9 bases left between them. The CDR3 length is 13 residues.

V gene TRBV2 combines with J gene TRBJ1-3; D gene unclear. V was cut by 1 base and J by 4 bases, with 5 bases left in between. CDR1 and CDR2 from the germline V gene are SNHLY and FYNNEI. CDR3 length: 13 residues. This CDR3 reads CASSEGGGNTIYF. The CDR3 DNA reads TGTGCCAGCAGTGAAGGGGGAGGAAACACCATATATTTT.

V is TRBV6-4 and J is TRBJ1-2; D not resolved. Germline CDR1 is MRHNA and CDR2 is SNTAGT. CDR3 length: 14 residues. The V end was cut by 3 bases, the J end by 8 bases, with 16 bases between. For the CDR3, the DNA is TGTGCCAGCAGTGAAGGTGTAAGAGGGCACGGCTACACCTTC. Translated, it gives CASSEGVRGHGYTF.

In regard to this clone: Other DNA sequences in the sample encode the same CDR3. V is TRBV6-5 and J is TRBJ1-1; D is unresolved. Germline values: CDR1 MNHEY, CDR2 SVGAGI. Trimming cost V 5 bases and J 0 bases, with 7 bases left between them. The CDR3 totals 13 residues. In DNA, the CDR3 is TGTGCCAGCAGTCTTACAGTGAACACTGAAGCTTTCTTT. Translating gives CASSLTVNTEAFF.

V usage is TRBV27 and J usage is TRBJ1-5, with a tentative D call TRBD1 (5 bases). The CDR3 runs to 14 residues. V dropped 8 bases and J dropped 5 bases, with 16 bases sitting between them. Germline CDR1 is MNHEY and CDR2 is SMNVEV (reference sequence). The CDR3 DNA reads as TGTGCCAGCCGCCCAACGGGACGCGATCAGCCCCAGCATTTT. It codes for CASRPTGRDQPQHF.

The chain combines TRBV5-1 with TRBJ2-3, with unresolved D. This CDR3 spans 12 amino acids. In germline, CDR1 is SGHRS, CDR2 YFSETQ. V was shortened by 6 bases and J by 4 bases, with 9 bases between the two germline ends. The CDR3 loop is CASTLDADTQYF. CDR3 DNA: TGCGCCAGCACCCTGGACGCAGATACGCAGTATTTT.

This chain connects TRBV27 to TRBJ2-3; no definite D call. The length of the CDR3 is 12 residues. CDR1 is MNHEY, CDR2 SMNVEV, per germline (reference sequence). V gave up 2 bases and J gave up 2 bases, with 2 bases separating them. The DNA for the CDR3 is TGTGCCAGCAGTTTAGACACAGATACGCAGTATTTT. This codes for CASSLDTDTQYF.

This chain links TRBV7-3 with TRBJ1-1; 9 bases are a match to TRBD1. The CDR3 is 13 amino acids. With 2 bases clipped from V and 8 bases from J, the junction kept 3 bases outside the gene matches. CDR1 SGHTA and CDR2 FQGTGA come from the germline V gene. The CDR3 DNA follows: TGTGCCAGCAGCTTAGAACAGGGGGCCGAAGCTTTCTTT. Translation: CASSLEQGAEAFF.

V usage is TRBV6-5 and J usage is TRBJ2-7; D is possibly TRBD1 or TRBD2 (5 bases each). Trimming took 6 bases from V and 5 from J, leaving 11 bases between them. Germline V gene data show CDR1 as MNHEY and CDR2 as SVGAGI. The CDR3 spans 12 residues. The CDR3 spells CASSTVGDEQYF. Written as DNA, the CDR3 is TGTGCCAGCAGCACCGTGGGGGACGAGCAGTACTTC.

The rearrangement uses TRBV3-1 (or the pseudogene TRBV3-2) and TRBJ2-5; the match to TRBD1 covers 8 bases. This CDR3 comprises 17 residues. The V gene's germline CDR1 is LGHDT and CDR2 YNNKEL (reference sequence). V trimming: 0 bases; J trimming: 4 bases; junction bases outside the gene matches: 10. CDR3: CASSQDILQGGPETQYF. The DNA of the CDR3 is TGTGCCAGCAGCCAAGATATCCTACAGGGGGGCCCAGAGACCCAGTACTTC.